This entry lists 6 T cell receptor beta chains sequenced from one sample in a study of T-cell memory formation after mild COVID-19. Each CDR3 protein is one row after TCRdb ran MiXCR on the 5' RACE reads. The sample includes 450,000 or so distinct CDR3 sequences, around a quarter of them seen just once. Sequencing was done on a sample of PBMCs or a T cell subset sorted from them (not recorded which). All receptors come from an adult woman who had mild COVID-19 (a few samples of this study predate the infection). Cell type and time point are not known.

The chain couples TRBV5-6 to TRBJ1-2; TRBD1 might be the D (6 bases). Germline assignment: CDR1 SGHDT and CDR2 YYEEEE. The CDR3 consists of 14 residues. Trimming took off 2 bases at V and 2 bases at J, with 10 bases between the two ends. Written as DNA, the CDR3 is TGTGCCAGCAGCTTCAGGGGCTCGAACTATGGCTACACCTTC. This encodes CASSFRGSNYGYTF.

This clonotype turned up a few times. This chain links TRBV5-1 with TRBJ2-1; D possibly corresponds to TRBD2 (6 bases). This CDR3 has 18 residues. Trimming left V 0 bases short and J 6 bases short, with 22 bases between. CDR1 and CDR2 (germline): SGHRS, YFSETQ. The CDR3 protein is CASSLVVGGAGGGNEQFF. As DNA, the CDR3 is TGCGCCAGCAGCTTGGTGGTAGGAGGGGCAGGAGGTGGCAATGAGCAGTTCTTC.

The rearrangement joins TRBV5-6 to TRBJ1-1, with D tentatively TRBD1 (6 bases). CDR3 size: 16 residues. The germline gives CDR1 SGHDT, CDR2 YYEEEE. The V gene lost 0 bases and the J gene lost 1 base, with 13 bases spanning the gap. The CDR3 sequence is CASSLEDSGSNTEAFF. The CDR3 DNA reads TGTGCCAGCAGCTTGGAGGACAGCGGTTCGAACACTGAAGCTTTCTTT.

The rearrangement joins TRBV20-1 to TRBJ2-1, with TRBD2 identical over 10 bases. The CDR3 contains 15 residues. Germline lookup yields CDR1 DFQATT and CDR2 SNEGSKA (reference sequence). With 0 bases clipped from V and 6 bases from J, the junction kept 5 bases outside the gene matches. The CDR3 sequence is CSARDGAGGPNEQFF. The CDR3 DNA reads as TGCAGTGCTAGAGATGGAGCGGGGGGGCCCAATGAGCAGTTCTTC.

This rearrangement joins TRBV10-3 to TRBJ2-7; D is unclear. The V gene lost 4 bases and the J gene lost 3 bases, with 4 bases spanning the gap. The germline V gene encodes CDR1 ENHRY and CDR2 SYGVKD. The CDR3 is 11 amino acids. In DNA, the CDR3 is TGTGCCATCAGTGGGGGCTACGAGCAGTACTTC. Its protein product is CAISGGYEQYF.

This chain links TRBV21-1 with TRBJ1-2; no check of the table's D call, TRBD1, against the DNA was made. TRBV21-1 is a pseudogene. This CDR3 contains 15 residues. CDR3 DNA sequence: TGTGCCAGCAGCAGACCGGGGGCGTGGGACTATGGCTACACCTTC. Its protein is CASSRPGAWDYGYTF.